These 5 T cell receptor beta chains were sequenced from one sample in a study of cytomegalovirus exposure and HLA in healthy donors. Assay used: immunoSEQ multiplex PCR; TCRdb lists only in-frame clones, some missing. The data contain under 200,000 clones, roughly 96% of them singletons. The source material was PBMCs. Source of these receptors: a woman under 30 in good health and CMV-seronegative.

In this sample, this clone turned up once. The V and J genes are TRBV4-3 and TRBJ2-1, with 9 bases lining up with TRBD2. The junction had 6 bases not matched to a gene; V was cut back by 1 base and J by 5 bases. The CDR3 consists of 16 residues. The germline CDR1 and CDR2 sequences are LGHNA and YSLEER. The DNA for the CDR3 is TGCGCCAGCAGCCAAGTCGGCGGGGGGGCCAACAATGAGCAGTTCTTC. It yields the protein CASSQVGGGANNEQFF.

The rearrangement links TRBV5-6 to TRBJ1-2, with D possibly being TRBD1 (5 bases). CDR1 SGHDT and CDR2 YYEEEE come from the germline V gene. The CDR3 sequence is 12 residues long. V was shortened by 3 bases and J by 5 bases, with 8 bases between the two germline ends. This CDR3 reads CASSYQGYGYTF. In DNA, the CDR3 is TGTGCCAGCAGCTACCAGGGTTATGGCTACACCTTC.

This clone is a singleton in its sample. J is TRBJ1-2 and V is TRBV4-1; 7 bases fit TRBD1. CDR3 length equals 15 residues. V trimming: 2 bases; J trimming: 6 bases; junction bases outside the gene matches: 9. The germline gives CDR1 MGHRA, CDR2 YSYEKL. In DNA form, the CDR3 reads TGCGCCAGCAGCCAAACTACAGGGGTGGAGCATGGCTACACCTTC. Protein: CASSQTTGVEHGYTF.

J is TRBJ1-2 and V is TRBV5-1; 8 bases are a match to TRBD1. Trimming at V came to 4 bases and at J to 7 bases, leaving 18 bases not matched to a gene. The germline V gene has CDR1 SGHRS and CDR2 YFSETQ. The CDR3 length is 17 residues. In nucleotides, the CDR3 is TGCGCCAGCAGCCTTGGGAGGGCGGACAGGGTATCTGGTGGCTACACCTTC. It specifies CASSLGRADRVSGGYTF.

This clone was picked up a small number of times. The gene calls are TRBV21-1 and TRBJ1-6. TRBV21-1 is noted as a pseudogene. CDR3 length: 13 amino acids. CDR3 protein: CASSIGSNSPLHF. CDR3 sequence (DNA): TGTGCCAGCAGCATCGGGTCAAATTCACCCCTCCACTTT.